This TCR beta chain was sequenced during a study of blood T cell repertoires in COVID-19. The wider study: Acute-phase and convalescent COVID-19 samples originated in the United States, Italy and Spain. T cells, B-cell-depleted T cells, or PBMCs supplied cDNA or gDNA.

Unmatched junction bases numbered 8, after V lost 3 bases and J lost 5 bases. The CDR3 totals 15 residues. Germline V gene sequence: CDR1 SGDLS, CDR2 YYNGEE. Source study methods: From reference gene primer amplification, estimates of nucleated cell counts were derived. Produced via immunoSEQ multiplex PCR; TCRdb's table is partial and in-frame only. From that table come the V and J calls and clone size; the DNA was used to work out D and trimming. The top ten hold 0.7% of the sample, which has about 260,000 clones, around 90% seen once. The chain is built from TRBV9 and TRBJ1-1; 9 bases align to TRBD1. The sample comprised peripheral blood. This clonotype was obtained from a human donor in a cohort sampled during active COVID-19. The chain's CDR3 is CASSGDREGGTEAFF. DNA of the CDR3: TGTGCCAGCAGCGGGGACAGGGAGGGTGGGACTGAAGCTTTCTTT. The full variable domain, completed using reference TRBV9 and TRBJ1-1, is DSGVTQTPKHLITATGQRVTLRCSPRSGDLSVYWYQQSLDQGLQFLIQYYNGEERAKGNILERFSAQQFPDLHSELNLSSLELGDSALYFCASSGDREGGTEAFFGQGTRLTVV.